This TCR beta chain is drawn from a study of blood T cell repertoires in COVID-19. The CDR3 is 14 residues long. Trimming took off 0 bases at V and 5 bases at J, with 10 bases between the two ends. Per germline, CDR1 SGHRS and CDR2 YFSETQ. Original data processing: Amplification with reference gene primers provided the estimates of nucleated cell counts. Method: immunoSEQ multiplex PCR; TCRdb's copy keeps in-frame clones and lacks some. That table is the source of V, J and clone size, and D and trimming were worked out from the DNA. The data show about 210,000 clones, about 92% seen once. The source of this sequence is a man under 40 with acute or convalescent COVID-19. Sequenced: peripheral blood. The chain joins TRBV5-1 to TRBJ2-3; TRBD2 is a possible D gene (6 bases). In DNA, the CDR3 is TGCGCCAGCAGCTTGGGGCGGGGAGGAGATACGCAGTATTTT. This sequence encodes CASSLGRGGDTQYF.